This record looks at one T cell receptor (beta chain) sequence and its context. Its cognate antigen is unknown. There are 14 residues in the CDR3. The V gene lost 4 bases and the J gene lost 0 bases, with 7 bases spanning the gap. Germline values: CDR1 ENHRY, CDR2 SYGVKD. These data come from a study of siplizumab effects on memory and regulatory T cells. Broader study findings: The diversity of naive T cells seemed greater than that of memory cells, and their alloresponse contribution seemed major. Significantly reduced by siplizumab was the cumulative frequency of alloreactive sequences, namely those traceable to unstimulated CD4+ memory cells. Researchers could not give a naive or memory phenotype to roughly 80-95% of proliferating CD4+ or CD8+ clones.

The assay looked at around 100,000 TCR templates in each sample. Profiling relied on immunoSEQ multiplex PCR, and the TCRdb table lists in-frame clones only, not all of them. Of approximately 50,000 clones detected, 93% appear once; the ten largest clones hold 17%. Material: CD8+ T cells sorted from blood. This clonotype was obtained from a human donor in good health. This chain uses TRBV10-3 with TRBJ1-5; no clear D. The CDR3 region is CAISGQYSNQPQHF. Here the CDR3 DNA reads TGTGCCATCAGTGGGCAGTATAGCAATCAGCCCCAGCATTTT.